The rows below give T cell receptor beta chains drawn from one sample of a study of control samples from healthy donors and cancer patients. Assay: immunoSEQ multiplex PCR; the TCRdb copy retains only in-frame clones and omits some. The table lists 70,000 to 95,000 clones, just over 90% of them singletons. The source material was blood. These receptor sequences come from a woman aged 25 to 45 in good health. The CDR3 runs from the conserved cysteine through the conserved F or W. Fields, in order: CDR3 DNA, CDR3 protein, clone size, J gene, V gene, D gene. A D gene is named only where the DNA matches it firmly. Expanded clones are given a class, and other clones once, few, many or no size at all.

CDR3nt: TGTGCCAGCAGCGTAGTGGCAGCCTCCTACGAGCAGTACTTC
CDR3aa: CASSVVAASYEQYF
abundance: -
j_gene: TRBJ2-7
v_gene: TRBV9
d_gene: -

CDR3nt: TGTGCCAGCAGCGCGGGACTTAGCTCCTACAATGAGCAGTTCTTC
CDR3aa: CASSAGLSSYNEQFF
abundance: once
j_gene: TRBJ2-1
v_gene: TRBV5-8
d_gene: -

CDR3nt: TGTGCCAGCAGCCCTTACTCTAGCGGGGGTAATACCGGGGAGCTGTTTTTT
CDR3aa: CASSPYSSGGNTGELFF
abundance: -
j_gene: TRBJ2-2
v_gene: TRBV14
d_gene: TRBD2

CDR3nt: TGTGCCAGCAGGCACGGGGGCTTCGGGCCTAATGAAAAACTGTTTTTT
CDR3aa: CASRHGGFGPNEKLFF
abundance: -
j_gene: TRBJ1-4
v_gene: TRBV7-9
d_gene: -

CDR3nt: TGTGCCAGCGAGGACTCGGGCTTCCAGACCACTGAAGCTTTCTTT
CDR3aa: CASEDSGFQTTEAFF
abundance: -
j_gene: TRBJ1-1
v_gene: TRBV6-5
d_gene: -

CDR3nt: TGTGCCAGCAGTGTCTCGGTGGGGGAACGGGGCTACACCTTC
CDR3aa: CASSVSVGERGYTF
abundance: -
j_gene: TRBJ1-2
v_gene: TRBV27
d_gene: -

CDR3nt: TGTGCCAGCAGTTACGGGGGGCAAGTCAAAAACATTCAGTACTTC
CDR3aa: CASSYGGQVKNIQYF
abundance: -
j_gene: TRBJ2-4
v_gene: TRBV6-5
d_gene: -

CDR3nt: TGTGCCAGCAGTTTACCCACCGTCGCGCCCGAAAAACTGTTTTTT
CDR3aa: CASSLPTVAPEKLFF
abundance: -
j_gene: TRBJ1-4
v_gene: TRBV5-8
d_gene: -

CDR3nt: TGTGCCAGCAGTTTACGAGGCACGGGCTACACCTTC
CDR3aa: CASSLRGTGYTF
abundance: -
j_gene: TRBJ1-2
v_gene: TRBV28
d_gene: -

CDR3nt: TGTGCCAGCATCCTTACTAGCGGGCAAGAGACCCAGTACTTC
CDR3aa: CASILTSGQETQYF
abundance: -
j_gene: TRBJ2-5
v_gene: TRBV11-2
d_gene: TRBD2

CDR3nt: TGTGCCAGCAGTGACCTGGGACAGGGGGCCTCCTACGAGCAGTACTTC
CDR3aa: CASSDLGQGASYEQYF
abundance: -
j_gene: TRBJ2-7
v_gene: TRBV25-1
d_gene: TRBD1

CDR3nt: TGTGCCAGCTCCCGGACGGACAAGAACACTGAAGCTTTCTTT
CDR3aa: CASSRTDKNTEAFF
abundance: -
j_gene: TRBJ1-1
v_gene: TRBV18
d_gene: -

CDR3nt: TGCGCCAGCAGTCTCACAAAGGAGGGCAGGGGCAACTATGGCTACACCTTC
CDR3aa: CASSLTKEGRGNYGYTF
abundance: -
j_gene: TRBJ1-2
v_gene: TRBV23-1
d_gene: -

CDR3nt: TGCGCCAGCAGCTCCCACCAGGTAGTGACGAACACTGAAGCTTTCTTT
CDR3aa: CASSSHQVVTNTEAFF
abundance: -
j_gene: TRBJ1-1
v_gene: TRBV5-1
d_gene: -

CDR3nt: TGTGCCATCAGTGGACAGCTGAACACTGAAGCTTTCTTT
CDR3aa: CAISGQLNTEAFF
abundance: -
j_gene: TRBJ1-1
v_gene: TRBV10-3
d_gene: -

CDR3nt: TGTGCCACCAGCAGTGGTCTGGCGGCCTCCTACAATGAGCAGTTCTTC
CDR3aa: CATSSGLAASYNEQFF
abundance: -
j_gene: TRBJ2-1
v_gene: TRBV15
d_gene: -

CDR3nt: TGTGCCAGCAGTTATGGGACAGGGTATGGCTACACCTTC
CDR3aa: CASSYGTGYGYTF
abundance: -
j_gene: TRBJ1-2
v_gene: TRBV27
d_gene: TRBD1

CDR3nt: TGTGCCTGGAGTGCCCAGGGGGCGGGGAAACTGTTTTTT
CDR3aa: CAWSAQGAGKLFF
abundance: -
j_gene: TRBJ1-4
v_gene: TRBV30
d_gene: TRBD1

CDR3nt: TGCAGCGTGTTCCCAGGGAAGAGCACAGATACGCAGTATTTT
CDR3aa: CSVFPGKSTDTQYF
abundance: -
j_gene: TRBJ2-3
v_gene: TRBV29-1
d_gene: -

CDR3nt: TGTGCCAGCAGTGAATGGCAGGGGAGCAACTATGGCTACACCTTC
CDR3aa: CASSEWQGSNYGYTF
abundance: -
j_gene: TRBJ1-2
v_gene: TRBV6-1
d_gene: -

CDR3nt: TGTGCCAGCAGTGGTAGCATCTACAATGAGCAGTTCTTC
CDR3aa: CASSGSIYNEQFF
abundance: -
j_gene: TRBJ2-1
v_gene: TRBV2
d_gene: -

CDR3nt: TGTGCCAGCAGCCAAGATCTGCTGGGTGGGGAGCTGTTTTTT
CDR3aa: CASSQDLLGGELFF
abundance: -
j_gene: TRBJ2-2
v_gene: TRBV3-1/TRBV3-2
d_gene: -

CDR3nt: TGTGCCAGCAGCTATCGACGTAACACTGAAGCTTTCTTT
CDR3aa: CASSYRRNTEAFF
abundance: -
j_gene: TRBJ1-1
v_gene: TRBV5-6
d_gene: -

CDR3nt: TGTGCCAGCAGTTTAAAGAGGGGCACTGAAGCTTTCTTT
CDR3aa: CASSLKRGTEAFF
abundance: -
j_gene: TRBJ1-1
v_gene: TRBV28
d_gene: -

CDR3nt: TGCGCCAGCGGACCTTCGAAACAGAACACTGAAGCTTTCTTT
CDR3aa: CASGPSKQNTEAFF
abundance: -
j_gene: TRBJ1-1
v_gene: TRBV5-1
d_gene: -

CDR3nt: TGTGCCAGCAGCCAAGATCCCCGGGTCCCCACTGAAGCTTTCTTT
CDR3aa: CASSQDPRVPTEAFF
abundance: -
j_gene: TRBJ1-1
v_gene: TRBV3-1/TRBV3-2
d_gene: -

CDR3nt: TGTGCTAGTGGTTTGGTAACCTCGACTAGCGGGAGAGGTGAGCAGTTCTTC
CDR3aa: CASGLVTSTSGRGEQFF
abundance: -
j_gene: TRBJ2-1
v_gene: TRBV12-5
d_gene: TRBD2

CDR3nt: TGTGCCAGTAGTCTCCAAACGGGAGGCTACACCTTC
CDR3aa: CASSLQTGGYTF
abundance: -
j_gene: TRBJ1-2
v_gene: TRBV19
d_gene: -

CDR3nt: TGTGCCAGCACTTGGGGGAACACTGAAGCTTTCTTT
CDR3aa: CASTWGNTEAFF
abundance: -
j_gene: TRBJ1-1
v_gene: TRBV6-6
d_gene: -

CDR3nt: TGTGCCACCTCCCCGGACAGCCAGCAGGGCTACACCTTC
CDR3aa: CATSPDSQQGYTF
abundance: -
j_gene: TRBJ1-2
v_gene: TRBV18
d_gene: -

CDR3nt: TGTGCCTGGAGTGACAATCTTACTGGCTACACCTTC
CDR3aa: CAWSDNLTGYTF
abundance: -
j_gene: TRBJ1-2
v_gene: TRBV30
d_gene: -

CDR3nt: TGCGCCAGCAGCTCCGGACAGGGGGGTAATAATTCACCCCTCCACTTT
CDR3aa: CASSSGQGGNNSPLHF
abundance: -
j_gene: TRBJ1-6
v_gene: TRBV5-1
d_gene: TRBD1

CDR3nt: TGTGCCAGCAGCCCTTACAGGCAGACATATGGCTACACCTTC
CDR3aa: CASSPYRQTYGYTF
abundance: -
j_gene: TRBJ1-2
v_gene: TRBV5-6
d_gene: -

CDR3nt: TGTGCCTGGAGTGGGACAGGGAGTATCAATGAGCAGTTCTTC
CDR3aa: CAWSGTGSINEQFF
abundance: -
j_gene: TRBJ2-1
v_gene: TRBV30
d_gene: TRBD1

CDR3nt: TGTGCCAGCGGAGTCTATAGCAATCAGCCCCAGCATTTT
CDR3aa: CASGVYSNQPQHF
abundance: -
j_gene: TRBJ1-5
v_gene: TRBV6-6
d_gene: -

CDR3nt: TGTGCCAGCAGCTTGGCAGGGGGTGTCGGTGGTGAAAAACTGTTTTTT
CDR3aa: CASSLAGGVGGEKLFF
abundance: -
j_gene: TRBJ1-4
v_gene: TRBV7-3
d_gene: TRBD1

CDR3nt: TGTGCCAGTAGTCCGTTAGTAACAGGGGTCAACACTGAAGCTTTCTTT
CDR3aa: CASSPLVTGVNTEAFF
abundance: -
j_gene: TRBJ1-1
v_gene: TRBV19
d_gene: TRBD1

CDR3nt: TGTGCCTGGCAAACCCAGAACACCGGGGAGCTGTTTTTT
CDR3aa: CAWQTQNTGELFF
abundance: -
j_gene: TRBJ2-2
v_gene: TRBV30
d_gene: -

CDR3nt: TGTGCCAGCTCACGAGTAGGGGTCTATAATTCACCCCTCCACTTT
CDR3aa: CASSRVGVYNSPLHF
abundance: once
j_gene: TRBJ1-6
v_gene: TRBV18
d_gene: -

CDR3nt: TGCGCCAGCAGCTTGGTTCCAGGATCCGGTGAAGCTTTCTTT
CDR3aa: CASSLVPGSGEAFF
abundance: -
j_gene: TRBJ1-1
v_gene: TRBV5-1
d_gene: -

CDR3nt: TGTGCCAGCAGTTACTCGGGGGGCTGGGAAAAACTGTTTTTT
CDR3aa: CASSYSGGWEKLFF
abundance: -
j_gene: TRBJ1-4
v_gene: TRBV6-5
d_gene: -

CDR3nt: TGTGCCAGCAGCCTGGGGCTGAGCAATCAGCCCCAGCATTTT
CDR3aa: CASSLGLSNQPQHF
abundance: -
j_gene: TRBJ1-5
v_gene: TRBV11-2
d_gene: -

CDR3nt: TGTGCCACCAGTGATTTCCGCAGCCCCGGGAGCACAGATACGCAGTATTTT
CDR3aa: CATSDFRSPGSTDTQYF
abundance: -
j_gene: TRBJ2-3
v_gene: TRBV24-1
d_gene: -

CDR3nt: TGTGCCAGCTCAACCTCCCGTGAAGCTTTCTTT
CDR3aa: CASSTSREAFF
abundance: -
j_gene: TRBJ1-1
v_gene: TRBV18
d_gene: -

CDR3nt: TGTGCCAGCAGCGTACCACAGAACATGAACACTGAAGCTTTCTTT
CDR3aa: CASSVPQNMNTEAFF
abundance: -
j_gene: TRBJ1-1
v_gene: TRBV5-6
d_gene: -

CDR3nt: TGTGCCAGCAGCTTTGGACAAGACTATGGCTACACCTTC
CDR3aa: CASSFGQDYGYTF
abundance: -
j_gene: TRBJ1-2
v_gene: TRBV9
d_gene: -

CDR3nt: TGCGCCAGCAGCCAAGATGGGCAAACCCTCGGCTCTGGAAACACCATATATTTT
CDR3aa: CASSQDGQTLGSGNTIYF
abundance: few
j_gene: TRBJ1-3
v_gene: TRBV4-1
d_gene: -

CDR3nt: TGTGCCAGCAACCGGTTTCCACTAGCGGCCGAATCAAGCCTAAGGGTCCAAGAGACCCAGTACTTC
CDR3aa: CASNRFPLAAESSLRVQETQYF
abundance: -
j_gene: TRBJ2-5
v_gene: TRBV28
d_gene: TRBD2

CDR3nt: TGTGCCTGGAGTGTAAGGGAAGGGCACACCGGGGAGCTGTTTTTT
CDR3aa: CAWSVREGHTGELFF
abundance: many
j_gene: TRBJ2-2
v_gene: TRBV30
d_gene: -

CDR3nt: TGTGCCAGCAGCGTAGCGGGGGGGCTCACAGAGACCCAGTACTTC
CDR3aa: CASSVAGGLTETQYF
abundance: -
j_gene: TRBJ2-5
v_gene: TRBV9
d_gene: TRBD2

CDR3nt: TGTGCCAGTAGTATTCGGCAGGGGTCCCTCGATGAGCAGTTCTTC
CDR3aa: CASSIRQGSLDEQFF
abundance: -
j_gene: TRBJ2-1
v_gene: TRBV19
d_gene: -

CDR3nt: TGTGCCAGCAGTTGGAAAGACAGGGGCGGTGGCTACGAGCAGTACTTC
CDR3aa: CASSWKDRGGGYEQYF
abundance: -
j_gene: TRBJ2-7
v_gene: TRBV6-5
d_gene: TRBD1

CDR3nt: TGCGCCAGCAGCCAAGGAACGGCAAGCATTCAGTACTTC
CDR3aa: CASSQGTASIQYF
abundance: -
j_gene: TRBJ2-4
v_gene: TRBV4-1
d_gene: -